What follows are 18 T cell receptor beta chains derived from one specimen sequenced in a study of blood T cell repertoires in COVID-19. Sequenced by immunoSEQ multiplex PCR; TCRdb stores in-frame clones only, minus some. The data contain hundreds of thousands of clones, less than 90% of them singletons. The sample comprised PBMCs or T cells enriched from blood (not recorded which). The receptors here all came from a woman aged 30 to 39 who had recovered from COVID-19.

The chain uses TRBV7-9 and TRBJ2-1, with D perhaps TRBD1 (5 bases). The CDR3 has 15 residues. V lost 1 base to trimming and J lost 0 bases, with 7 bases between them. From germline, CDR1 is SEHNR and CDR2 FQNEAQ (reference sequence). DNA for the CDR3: TGTGCCAGCAGCTTAGTAGGGGACTCCTACAATGAGCAGTTCTTC. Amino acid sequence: CASSLVGDSYNEQFF.

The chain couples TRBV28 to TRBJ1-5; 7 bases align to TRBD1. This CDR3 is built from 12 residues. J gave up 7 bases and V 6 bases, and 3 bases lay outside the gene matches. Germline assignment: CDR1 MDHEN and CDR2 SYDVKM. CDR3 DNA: TGTGCCAGCAGACAGGGGTGGCAGCCCCAGCATTTT. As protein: CASRQGWQPQHF.

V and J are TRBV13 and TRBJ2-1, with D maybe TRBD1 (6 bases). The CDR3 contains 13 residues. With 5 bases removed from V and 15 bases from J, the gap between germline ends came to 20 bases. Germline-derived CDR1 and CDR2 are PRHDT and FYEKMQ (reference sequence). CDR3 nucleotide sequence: TGTGCCAGCAGCCCACCCCAGGGGTCGATGCGGTTCTTC. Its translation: CASSPPQGSMRFF. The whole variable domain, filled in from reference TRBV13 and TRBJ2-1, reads AAGVIQSPRHLIKEKRETATLKCYPIPRHDTVYWYQQGPGQDPQFLISFYEKMQSDKGSIPDRFSAQQFSDYHSELNMSSLELGDSALYFCASSPPQGSMRFFGPGTRLTVL.

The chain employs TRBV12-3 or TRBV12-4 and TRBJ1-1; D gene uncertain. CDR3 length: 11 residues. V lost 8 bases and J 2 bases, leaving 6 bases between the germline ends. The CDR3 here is CASFVNTEAFF. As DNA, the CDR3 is TGTGCCAGCTTCGTAAACACTGAAGCTTTCTTT.

The DNA for the CDR3 is TGTGCCATCAGTGAATTAGGACAGGACAGGAACACTGAAGCTTTCTTT. Residues: CAISELGQDRNTEAFF. The V gene is TRBV10-3, the J gene TRBJ1-1; TRBD1 matches at 7 bases. V lost 3 bases and J lost 1; bases outside the gene matches: 8. The CDR3 consists of 16 residues. CDR1 ENHRY and CDR2 SYGVKD come from the germline V gene.

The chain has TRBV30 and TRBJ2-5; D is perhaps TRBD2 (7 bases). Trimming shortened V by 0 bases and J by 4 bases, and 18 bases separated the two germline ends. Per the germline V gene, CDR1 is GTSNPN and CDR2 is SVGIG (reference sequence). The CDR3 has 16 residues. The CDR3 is CAWSVTTGRGPETQYF. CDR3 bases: TGTGCCTGGAGTGTAACTACGGGGCGGGGGCCAGAGACCCAGTACTTC.

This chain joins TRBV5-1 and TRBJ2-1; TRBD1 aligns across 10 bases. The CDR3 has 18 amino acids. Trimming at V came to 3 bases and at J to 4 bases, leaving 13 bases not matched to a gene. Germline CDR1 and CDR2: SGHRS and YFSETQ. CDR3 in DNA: TGCGCCAGCAGCTCAGCGGGGACCGGGACAGGGGCATACAATGAGCAGTTCTTC. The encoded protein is CASSSAGTGTGAYNEQFF.

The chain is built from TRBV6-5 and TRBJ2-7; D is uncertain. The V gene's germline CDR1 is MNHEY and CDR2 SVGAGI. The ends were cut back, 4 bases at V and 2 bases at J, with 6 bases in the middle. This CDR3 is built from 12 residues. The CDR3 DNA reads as TGTGCCAGCAGTTCATACACCTACGAGCAGTACTTC. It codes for CASSSYTYEQYF.

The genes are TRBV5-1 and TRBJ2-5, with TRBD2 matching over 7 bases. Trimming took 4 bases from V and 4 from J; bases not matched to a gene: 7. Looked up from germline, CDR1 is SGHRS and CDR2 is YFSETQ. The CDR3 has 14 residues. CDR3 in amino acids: CASSVGLDPETQYF. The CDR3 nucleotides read TGCGCCAGCAGCGTCGGACTAGATCCAGAGACCCAGTACTTC. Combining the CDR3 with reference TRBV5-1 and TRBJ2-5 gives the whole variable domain KAGVTQTPRYLIKTRGQQVTLSCSPISGHRSVSWYQQTPGQGLQFLFEYFSETQRNKGNFPGRFSGRQFSNSRSEMNVSTLELGDSALYLCASSVGLDPETQYFGPGTRLLVL.

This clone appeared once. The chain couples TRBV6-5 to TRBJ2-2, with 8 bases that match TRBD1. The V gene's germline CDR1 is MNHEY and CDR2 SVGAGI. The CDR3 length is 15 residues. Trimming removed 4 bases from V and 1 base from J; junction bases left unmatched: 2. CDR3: CASSWGTGNTGELFF. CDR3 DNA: TGTGCCAGCAGTTGGGGGACAGGGAACACCGGGGAGCTGTTTTTT.

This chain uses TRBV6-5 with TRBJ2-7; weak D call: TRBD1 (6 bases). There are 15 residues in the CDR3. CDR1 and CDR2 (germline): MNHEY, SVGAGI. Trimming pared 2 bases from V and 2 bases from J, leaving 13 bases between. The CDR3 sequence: CASSYRRTVPYEQYF. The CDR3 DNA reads TGTGCCAGCAGTTACCGCCGGACAGTCCCCTACGAGCAGTACTTC.

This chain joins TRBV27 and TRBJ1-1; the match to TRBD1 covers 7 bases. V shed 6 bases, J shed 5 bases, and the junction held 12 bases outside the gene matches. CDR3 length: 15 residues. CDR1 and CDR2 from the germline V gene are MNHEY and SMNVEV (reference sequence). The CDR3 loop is CASRQGSDWGTEAFF. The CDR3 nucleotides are TGTGCCAGCAGACAGGGGTCAGATTGGGGGACTGAAGCTTTCTTT.

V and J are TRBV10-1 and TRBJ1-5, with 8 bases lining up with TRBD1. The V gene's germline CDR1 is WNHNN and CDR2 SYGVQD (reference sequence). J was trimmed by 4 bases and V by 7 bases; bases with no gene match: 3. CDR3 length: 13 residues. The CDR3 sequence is CASTGTGNQPQHF. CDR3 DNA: TGCGCCAGCACCGGGACAGGAAATCAGCCCCAGCATTTT.

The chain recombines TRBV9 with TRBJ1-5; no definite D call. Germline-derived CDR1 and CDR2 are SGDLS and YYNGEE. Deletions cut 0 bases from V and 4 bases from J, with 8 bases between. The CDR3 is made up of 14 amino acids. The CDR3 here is CASSVAQSNQPQHF. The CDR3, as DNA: TGTGCCAGCAGCGTAGCACAGTCGAATCAGCCCCAGCATTTT.

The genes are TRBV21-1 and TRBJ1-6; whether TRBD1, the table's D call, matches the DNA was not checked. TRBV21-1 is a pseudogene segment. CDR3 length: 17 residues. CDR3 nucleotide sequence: TGTGCCAGCAGCAAAGCGCTGGACAGCTCCTATAATTCACCCCTCCACTTT. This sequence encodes CASSKALDSSYNSPLHF.

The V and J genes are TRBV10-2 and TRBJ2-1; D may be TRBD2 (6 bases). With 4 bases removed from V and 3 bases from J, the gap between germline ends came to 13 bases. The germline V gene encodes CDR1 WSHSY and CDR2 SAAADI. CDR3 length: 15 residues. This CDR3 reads CASSALAGSYNEQFF. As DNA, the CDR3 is TGCGCCAGCAGTGCGTTGGCGGGGAGCTACAATGAGCAGTTCTTC.

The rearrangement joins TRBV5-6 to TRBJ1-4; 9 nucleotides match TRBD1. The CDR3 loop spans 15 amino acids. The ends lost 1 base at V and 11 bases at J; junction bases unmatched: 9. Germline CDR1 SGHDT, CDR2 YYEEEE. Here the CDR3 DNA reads TGTGCCAGCAGCTTGAGACAGGGGGAAAAGTCGAAACTGTTTTTT. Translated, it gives CASSLRQGEKSKLFF.

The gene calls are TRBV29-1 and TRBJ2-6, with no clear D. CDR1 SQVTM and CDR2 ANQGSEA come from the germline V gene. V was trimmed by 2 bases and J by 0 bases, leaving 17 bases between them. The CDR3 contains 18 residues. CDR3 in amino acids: CSVEMVVIESSGANVLTF. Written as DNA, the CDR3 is TGCAGCGTTGAAATGGTAGTAATAGAATCCTCTGGGGCCAACGTCCTGACTTTC.